This T cell receptor beta chain comes out of a study of T cell responses to AZD1222 COVID-19 vaccine. Clones were sequenced by immunoSEQ multiplex PCR, and TCRdb holds only the in-frame ones, with some missing. The table has about 110,000 clones, about nine tenths seen once. The V gene's germline CDR1 is ENHRY and CDR2 SYGVKD. The V end lost 7 bases, the J end lost 5 bases, and 12 bases lay between the germline ends. The CDR3 runs 12 residues. This TCR was sampled from an adult who received the AZD1222 COVID-19 vaccine. The chain joins TRBV10-3 to TRBJ2-7; D possibly corresponds to TRBD2 (5 bases). The material sequenced was peripheral blood, taken 28 days after the second AZD1222 dose. The chain's CDR3 is CAITGSADEQYF. Written as DNA, the CDR3 is TGTGCCATCACCGGGTCAGCGGACGAGCAGTACTTC.